These T cell receptor beta chains were read from a single sample in a study of CD8 T cells in ankylosing spondylitis. A single record per CDR3 protein comes from TCRdb applying MiXCR to the 5' RACE reads. The sample has under 10,000 distinct CDR3 sequences, roughly 6% seen once. Sequencing was performed on blood, either unsorted or a sorted T cell fraction (not recorded which). The receptors derive from a female donor with ankylosing spondylitis or in good health (not recorded which). Each CDR3 is given with its conserved first and last residue. The D gene is left open where the match is weak. Rows may omit the clone size; those that give it use once, few, many or a size class.

>TRBV23-1|TRBD1|medium-sized|TRBJ1-5
TGCGCCAGCAGTCAATCGGGGGGCAGGGGGCGGCCCCAGCATTTT
CASSQSGGRGRPQHF
>TRBV9|.|many|TRBJ2-3
TGTGCCAGCAGCGTAGGGGGTGGGGGCACAGATACGCAGTATTTT
CASSVGGGGTDTQYF
>TRBV9|.|many|TRBJ2-1
TGTGCCAGCAGTGATCCGGGCCCCGGGGGTGGAAATGAGCAGTTCTTC
CASSDPGPGGGNEQFF
>TRBV9|TRBD2|.|TRBJ2-3
TGTGCCAGCAGCACCTCCGGGAGGAAGGCAGATACGCAGTATTTT
CASSTSGRKADTQYF
>TRBV9|.|few|TRBJ2-3
TGTGCCAGCAGCGAGGGGGGAGACACCACAGATACGCAGTATTTT
CASSEGGDTTDTQYF
>TRBV9|TRBD2|many|TRBJ2-1
TGTGCCAGCAGCGTAGATATCAGCGGGAGGCCCACCTACAATGAGCAGTTCTTC
CASSVDISGRPTYNEQFF
>TRBV9|.|once|TRBJ2-5
TGTGCCAGCAGCTTACTGGGAGAGACCCAGTACTTC
CASSLLGETQYF
>TRBV9|.|many|TRBJ1-5
TGTGCCAGCAGCGTAGGGCAGGGGAAGCCCCAGCATTTT
CASSVGQGKPQHF
>TRBV9|.|few|TRBJ2-7
TGTGCCAGCAGCGTGGACGAAGACTACGAGCAGTACTTC
CASSVDEDYEQYF
>TRBV9|TRBD2|many|TRBJ2-1
TGTGCCAGCAGCGTAGAGAGGAAATTAGCGGGAGGGAAGTACAATGAGCAGTTCTTC
CASSVERKLAGGKYNEQFF
>TRBV9|TRBD1|many|TRBJ2-6
TGTGCCAGCAGCCCAAGGACAGGGGGCGCCCCTGGGGCCAACGTCCTGACTTTC
CASSPRTGGAPGANVLTF
>TRBV9|TRBD2|large|TRBJ2-1
TGTGCCAGCAGCGCCGGGACTAGCGTTTACAATGAGCAGTTCTTC
CASSAGTSVYNEQFF
>TRBV9|TRBD1|many|TRBJ1-1
TGTGCCAGCAGCCCACAGGGGGCAATGGGTATGAACACTGAAGCTTTCTTT
CASSPQGAMGMNTEAFF
>TRBV9|.|.|TRBJ2-7
TGTGCCAGCAGCCCTTCGACAGGAGTTTTCTACGAGCAGTACTTC
CASSPSTGVFYEQYF
>TRBV9|TRBD1|many|TRBJ2-5
TGTGCCAGCGGGACAGGGGATTTGGAGACCCAGTACTTC
CASGTGDLETQYF
>TRBV9|.|many|TRBJ2-3
TGTGCCAGCAGCGTGGGGGGGGCGGGCACAGATACGCAGTATTTT
CASSVGGAGTDTQYF
>TRBV9|.|.|TRBJ2-7
TGTGCCAGCAGCACCGGGGGTCCTCCCTACGAGCAGTACTTC
CASSTGGPPYEQYF
>TRBV9|.|.|TRBJ1-6
TGTGCCAGCAGCGTAGACAGGGCCCATTCACCCCTCCACTTT
CASSVDRAHSPLHF
>TRBV9|.|many|TRBJ1-5
TGTGCCAGCAGCGTAGATCAGAATCAGCCCCAGCATTTT
CASSVDQNQPQHF